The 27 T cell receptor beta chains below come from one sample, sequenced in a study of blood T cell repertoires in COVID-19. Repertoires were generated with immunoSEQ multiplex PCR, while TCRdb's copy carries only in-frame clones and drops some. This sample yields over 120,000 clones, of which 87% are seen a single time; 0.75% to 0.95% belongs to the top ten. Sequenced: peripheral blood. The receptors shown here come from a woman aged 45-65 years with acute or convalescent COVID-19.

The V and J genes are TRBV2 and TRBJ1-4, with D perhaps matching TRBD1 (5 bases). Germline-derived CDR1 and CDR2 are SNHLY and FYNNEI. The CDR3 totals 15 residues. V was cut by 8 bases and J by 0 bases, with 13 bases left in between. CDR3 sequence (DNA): TGTGCCAGCGGGGGGGGACCTGCAACTAATGAAAAACTGTTTTTT. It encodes CASGGGPATNEKLFF.

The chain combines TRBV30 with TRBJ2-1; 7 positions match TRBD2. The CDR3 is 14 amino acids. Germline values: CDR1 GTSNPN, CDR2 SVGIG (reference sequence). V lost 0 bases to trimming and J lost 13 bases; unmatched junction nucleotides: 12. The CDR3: CAWSVNSGTVPQFF. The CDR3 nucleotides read TGTGCCTGGAGTGTAAACAGCGGGACCGTCCCTCAGTTCTTC.

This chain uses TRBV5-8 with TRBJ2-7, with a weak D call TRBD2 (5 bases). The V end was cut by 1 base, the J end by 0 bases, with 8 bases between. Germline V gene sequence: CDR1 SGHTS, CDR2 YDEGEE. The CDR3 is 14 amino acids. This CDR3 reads CASSLYGDSYEQYF. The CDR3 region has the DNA TGTGCCAGCAGCTTGTACGGGGACTCCTACGAGCAGTACTTC.

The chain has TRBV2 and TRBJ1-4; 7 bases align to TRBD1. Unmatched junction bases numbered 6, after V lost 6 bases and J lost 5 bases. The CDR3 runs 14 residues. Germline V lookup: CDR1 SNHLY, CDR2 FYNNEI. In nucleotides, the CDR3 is TGTGCCAGCAGCCAAAGACAGGGCAATGAAAAACTGTTTTTT. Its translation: CASSQRQGNEKLFF. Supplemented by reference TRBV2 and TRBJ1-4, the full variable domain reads EPEVTQTPSHQVTQMGQEVILRCVPISNHLYFYWYRQILGQKVEFLVSFYNNEISEKSEIFDDQFSVERPDGSNFTLKIRSTKLEDSAMYFCASSQRQGNEKLFFGSGTQLSVL.

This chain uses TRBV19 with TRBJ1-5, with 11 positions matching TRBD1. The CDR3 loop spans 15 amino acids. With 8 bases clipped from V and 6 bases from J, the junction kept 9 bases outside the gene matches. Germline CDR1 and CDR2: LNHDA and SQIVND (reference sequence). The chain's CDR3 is CASCEDRGQGQPQHF. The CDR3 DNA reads TGTGCCAGTTGCGAGGACAGGGGGCAGGGTCAGCCCCAGCATTTT.

The CDR3 region has the DNA TGTGCCAGCAGTCCCCCAGTCGGGGAGCTGTTTTTT. It is translated as CASSPPVGELFF. This chain uses TRBV27 with TRBJ2-2; D gene ambiguous. The CDR3 is made up of 12 amino acids. Germline assignment: CDR1 MNHEY and CDR2 SMNVEV (reference sequence). V dropped 5 bases and J dropped 7 bases, with 8 bases sitting between them.

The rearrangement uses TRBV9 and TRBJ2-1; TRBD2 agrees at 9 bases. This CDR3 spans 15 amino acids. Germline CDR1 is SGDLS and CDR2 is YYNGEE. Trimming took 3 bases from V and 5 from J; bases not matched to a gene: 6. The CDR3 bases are TGTGCCAGCAGCGCCGGGCTAGCGGGACACAATGAGCAGTTCTTC. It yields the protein CASSAGLAGHNEQFF.

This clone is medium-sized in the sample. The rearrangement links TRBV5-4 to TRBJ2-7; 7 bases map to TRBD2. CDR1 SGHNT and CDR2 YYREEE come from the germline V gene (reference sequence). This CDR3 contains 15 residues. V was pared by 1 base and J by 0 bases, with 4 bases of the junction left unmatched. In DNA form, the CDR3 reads TGTGCCAGCAGCTTGTGGCGGGAGAGCTCCTACGAGCAGTACTTC. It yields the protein CASSLWRESSYEQYF. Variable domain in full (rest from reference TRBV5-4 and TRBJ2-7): ETGVTQSPTHLIKTRGQQVTLRCSSQSGHNTVSWYQQALGQGPQFIFQYYREEENGRGNFPPRFSGLQFPNYSSELNVNALELDDSALYLCASSLWRESSYEQYFGPGTRLTVT.

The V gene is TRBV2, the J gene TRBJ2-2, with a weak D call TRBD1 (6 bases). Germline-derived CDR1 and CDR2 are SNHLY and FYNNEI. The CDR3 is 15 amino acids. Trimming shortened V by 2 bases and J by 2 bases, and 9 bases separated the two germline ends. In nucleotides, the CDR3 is TGTGCCAGCAGTGAATGGACAGAAAACACCGGGGAGCTGTTTTTT. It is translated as CASSEWTENTGELFF. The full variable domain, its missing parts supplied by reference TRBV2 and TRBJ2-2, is EPEVTQTPSHQVTQMGQEVILRCVPISNHLYFYWYRQILGQKVEFLVSFYNNEISEKSEIFDDQFSVERPDGSNFTLKIRSTKLEDSAMYFCASSEWTENTGELFFGEGSRLTVL.

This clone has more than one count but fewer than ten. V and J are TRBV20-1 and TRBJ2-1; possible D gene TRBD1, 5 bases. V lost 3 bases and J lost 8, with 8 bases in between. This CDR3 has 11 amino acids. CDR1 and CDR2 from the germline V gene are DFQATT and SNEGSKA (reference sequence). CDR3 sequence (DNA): TGCAGTGCTAGTAGGGGTTATGAGCAGTTCTTC. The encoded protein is CSASRGYEQFF.

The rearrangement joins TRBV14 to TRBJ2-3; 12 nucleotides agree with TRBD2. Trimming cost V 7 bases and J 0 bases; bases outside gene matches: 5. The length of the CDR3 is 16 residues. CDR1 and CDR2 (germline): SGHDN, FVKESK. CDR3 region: CASKRLAGDSTDTQYF. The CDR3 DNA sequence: TGTGCCAGCAAAAGACTAGCGGGGGATAGCACAGATACGCAGTATTTT.

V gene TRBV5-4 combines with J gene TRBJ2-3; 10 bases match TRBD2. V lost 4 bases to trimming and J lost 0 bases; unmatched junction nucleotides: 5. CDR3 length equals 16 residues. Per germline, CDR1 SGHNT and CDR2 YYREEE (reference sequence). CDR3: CASSRTSGVSTDTQYF. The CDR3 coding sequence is TGTGCCAGCAGCAGAACTAGCGGGGTTAGCACAGATACGCAGTATTTT.

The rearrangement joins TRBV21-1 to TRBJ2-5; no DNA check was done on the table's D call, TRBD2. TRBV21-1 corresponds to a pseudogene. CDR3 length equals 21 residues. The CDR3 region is CASSKVVWQWYIANYQETQYF. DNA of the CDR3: TGTGCCAGCAGCAAAGTAGTCTGGCAGTGGTACATAGCAAATTACCAAGAGACCCAGTACTTC.

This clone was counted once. For the CDR3, the DNA is TGTGCCAGCCAAAGTAGACCAGCGAACTATGGCTACACCTTC. It translates to CASQSRPANYGYTF. J is TRBJ1-2 and V is TRBV19; D not resolved. The CDR3 is 14 amino acids. Germline V CDR1 and CDR2: LNHDA, SQIVND (reference sequence). V shed 9 bases and J shed 2 bases, with 16 bases lying between them.

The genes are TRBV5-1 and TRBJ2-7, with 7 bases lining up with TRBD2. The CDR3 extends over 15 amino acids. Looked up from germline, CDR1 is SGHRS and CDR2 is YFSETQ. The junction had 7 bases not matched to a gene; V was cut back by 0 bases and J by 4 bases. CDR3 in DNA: TGCGCCAGCAGCTTGGAGGCTAGCGGTTTATACGAGCAGTACTTC. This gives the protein CASSLEASGLYEQYF.

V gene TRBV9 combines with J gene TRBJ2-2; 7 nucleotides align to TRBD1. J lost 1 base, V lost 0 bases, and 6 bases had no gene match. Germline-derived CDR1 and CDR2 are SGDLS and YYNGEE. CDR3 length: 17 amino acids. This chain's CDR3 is CASSVGRDRVNTGELFF. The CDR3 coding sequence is TGTGCCAGCAGCGTAGGTCGGGACAGAGTGAACACCGGGGAGCTGTTTTTT.

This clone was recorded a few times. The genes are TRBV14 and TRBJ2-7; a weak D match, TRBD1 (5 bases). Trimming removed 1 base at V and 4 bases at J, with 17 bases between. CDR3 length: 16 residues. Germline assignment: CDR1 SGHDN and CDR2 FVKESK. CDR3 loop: CASSQVSWGTHYEQYF. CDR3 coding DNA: TGTGCCAGCAGCCAAGTTTCCTGGGGCACACATTACGAGCAGTACTTC.

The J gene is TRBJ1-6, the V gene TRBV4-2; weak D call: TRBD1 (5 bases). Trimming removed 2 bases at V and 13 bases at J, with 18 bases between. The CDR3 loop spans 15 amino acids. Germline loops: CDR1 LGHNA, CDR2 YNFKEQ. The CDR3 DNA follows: TGTGCCAGCAGCCAAAGGGTCGGACACCTCTATCCCCTCCACTTT. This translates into CASSQRVGHLYPLHF.

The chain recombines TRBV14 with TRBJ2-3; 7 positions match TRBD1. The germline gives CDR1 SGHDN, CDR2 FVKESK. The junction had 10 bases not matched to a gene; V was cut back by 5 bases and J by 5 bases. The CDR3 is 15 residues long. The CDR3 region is CASSDPGRGLDTQYF. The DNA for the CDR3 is TGTGCCAGCAGCGACCCTGGCAGGGGGTTAGATACGCAGTATTTT.

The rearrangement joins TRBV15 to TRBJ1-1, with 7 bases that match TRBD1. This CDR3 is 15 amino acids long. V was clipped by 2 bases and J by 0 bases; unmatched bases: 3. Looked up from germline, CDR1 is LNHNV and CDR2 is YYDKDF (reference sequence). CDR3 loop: CATSRMDRMNTEAFF. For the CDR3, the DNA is TGTGCCACCAGCAGAATGGACAGGATGAACACTGAAGCTTTCTTT.

The CDR3 nucleotides are TGTGCCAGCAGCCCAGCTAGCGGGGGTACCCTGGGGCAGTTCTTC. Translated, it gives CASSPASGGTLGQFF. The chain carries TRBV3-1 (or the pseudogene TRBV3-2) and TRBJ2-1; 10 bases align to TRBD2. With V trimmed by 4 bases and J by 12 bases, 12 bases remained unmatched. Germline assignment: CDR1 LGHDT and CDR2 YNNKEL (reference sequence). This CDR3 is 15 amino acids long.

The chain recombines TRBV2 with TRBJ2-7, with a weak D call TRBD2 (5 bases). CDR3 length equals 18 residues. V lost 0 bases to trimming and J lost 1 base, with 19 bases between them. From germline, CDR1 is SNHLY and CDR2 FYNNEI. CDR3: CASSEASPGGLLSYEQYF. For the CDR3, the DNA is TGTGCCAGCAGTGAAGCATCGCCCGGTGGACTTCTTTCCTACGAGCAGTACTTC.

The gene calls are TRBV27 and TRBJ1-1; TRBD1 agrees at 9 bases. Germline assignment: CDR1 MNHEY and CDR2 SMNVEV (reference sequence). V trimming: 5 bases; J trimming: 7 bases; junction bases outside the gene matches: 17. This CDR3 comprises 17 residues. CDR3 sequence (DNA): TGTGCCAGCAGTCCCCTCCACAGGGGGCCTTCCCATGTTGAAGCTTTCTTT. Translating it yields CASSPLHRGPSHVEAFF.

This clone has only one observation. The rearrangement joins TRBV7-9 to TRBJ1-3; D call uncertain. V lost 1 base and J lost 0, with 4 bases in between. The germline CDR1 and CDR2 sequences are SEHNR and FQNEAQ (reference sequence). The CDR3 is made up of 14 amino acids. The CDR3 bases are TGTGCCAGCAGCTTAGTCAACTCTGGAAACACCATATATTTT. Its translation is CASSLVNSGNTIYF.

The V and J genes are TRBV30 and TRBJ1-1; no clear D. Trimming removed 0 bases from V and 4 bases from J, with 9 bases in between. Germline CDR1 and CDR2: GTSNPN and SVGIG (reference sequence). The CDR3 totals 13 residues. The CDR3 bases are TGTGCCTGGAGTGTACAGTTGGGCACTGAAGCTTTCTTT. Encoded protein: CAWSVQLGTEAFF.

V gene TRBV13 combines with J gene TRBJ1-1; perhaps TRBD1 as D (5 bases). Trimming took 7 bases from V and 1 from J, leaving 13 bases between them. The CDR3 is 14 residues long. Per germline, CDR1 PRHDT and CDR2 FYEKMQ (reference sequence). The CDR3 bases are TGTGCCAGCAATACGGGACTCCAGAACACTGAAGCTTTCTTT. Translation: CASNTGLQNTEAFF. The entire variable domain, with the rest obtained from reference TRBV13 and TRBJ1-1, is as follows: AAGVIQSPRHLIKEKRETATLKCYPIPRHDTVYWYQQGPGQDPQFLISFYEKMQSDKGSIPDRFSAQQFSDYHSELNMSSLELGDSALYFCASNTGLQNTEAFFGQGTRLTVV.

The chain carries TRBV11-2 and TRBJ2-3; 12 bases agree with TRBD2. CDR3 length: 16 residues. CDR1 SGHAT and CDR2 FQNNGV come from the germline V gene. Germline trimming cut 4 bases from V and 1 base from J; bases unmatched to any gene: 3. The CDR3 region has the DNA TGTGCCAGCAGCTCCCTAGCGGGGGGGCGCACAGATACGCAGTATTTT. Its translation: CASSSLAGGRTDTQYF.